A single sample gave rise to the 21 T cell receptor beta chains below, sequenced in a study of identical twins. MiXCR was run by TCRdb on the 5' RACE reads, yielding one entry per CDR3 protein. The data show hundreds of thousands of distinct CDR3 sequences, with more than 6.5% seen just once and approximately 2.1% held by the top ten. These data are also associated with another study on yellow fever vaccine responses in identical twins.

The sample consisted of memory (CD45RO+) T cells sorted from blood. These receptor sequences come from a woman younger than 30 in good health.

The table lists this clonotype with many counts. The CDR3 nucleotides read TGCGCCAGCAGCCATGAGAGGTCGGTGAACACTGAAGCTTTCTTT. This translates into CASSHERSVNTEAFF. The J gene is TRBJ1-1, the V gene TRBV4-1, with unresolved D. The CDR3 has 15 residues. Germline V gene sequence: CDR1 MGHRA, CDR2 YSYEKL. Trimming took off 3 bases at V and 0 bases at J, with 11 bases between the two ends.

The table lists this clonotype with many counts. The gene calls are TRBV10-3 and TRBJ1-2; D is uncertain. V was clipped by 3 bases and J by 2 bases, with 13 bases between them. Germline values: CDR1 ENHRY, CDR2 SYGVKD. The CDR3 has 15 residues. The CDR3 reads CAISDKRIKNYGYTF. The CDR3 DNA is TGTGCCATCAGTGATAAACGGATCAAAAACTATGGCTACACCTTC.

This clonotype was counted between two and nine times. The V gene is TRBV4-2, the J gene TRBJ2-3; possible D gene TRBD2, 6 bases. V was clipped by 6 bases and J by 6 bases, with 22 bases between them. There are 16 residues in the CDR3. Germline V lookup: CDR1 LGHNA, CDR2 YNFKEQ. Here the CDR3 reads CASSPADAGLRDTQYF. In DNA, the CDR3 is TGTGCCAGCAGTCCAGCCGATGCGGGGCTCAGGGATACGCAGTATTTT.

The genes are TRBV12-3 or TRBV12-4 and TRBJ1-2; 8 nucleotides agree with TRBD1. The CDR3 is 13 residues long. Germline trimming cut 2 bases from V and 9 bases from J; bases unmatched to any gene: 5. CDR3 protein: CASSLPGGKSYTF. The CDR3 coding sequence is TGTGCCAGCAGTTTACCAGGGGGCAAGAGCTACACCTTC.

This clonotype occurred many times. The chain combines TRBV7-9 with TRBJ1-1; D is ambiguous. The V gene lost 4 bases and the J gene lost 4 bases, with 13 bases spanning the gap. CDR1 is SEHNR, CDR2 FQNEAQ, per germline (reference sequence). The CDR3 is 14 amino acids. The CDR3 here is CASSSNSLSTEAFF. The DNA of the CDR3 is TGTGCCAGCAGCTCAAACAGCTTGAGCACTGAAGCTTTCTTT.

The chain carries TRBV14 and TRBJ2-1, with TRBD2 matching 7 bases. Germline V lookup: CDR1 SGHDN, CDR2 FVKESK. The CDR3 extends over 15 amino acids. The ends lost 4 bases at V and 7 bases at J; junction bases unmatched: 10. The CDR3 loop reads CASSPREYLFNEQFF. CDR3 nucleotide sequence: TGTGCCAGCAGCCCGCGGGAGTACCTTTTTAATGAGCAGTTCTTC.

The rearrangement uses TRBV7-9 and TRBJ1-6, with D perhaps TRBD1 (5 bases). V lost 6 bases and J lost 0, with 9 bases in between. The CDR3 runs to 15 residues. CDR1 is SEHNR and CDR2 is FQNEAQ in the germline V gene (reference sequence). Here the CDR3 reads CASSRGSSYNSPLHF. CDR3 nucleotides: TGTGCCAGCAGTCGGGGGAGCTCCTATAATTCACCCCTCCACTTT.

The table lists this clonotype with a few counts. CDR3 in amino acids: CAARTGGNSPLHF. In DNA form, the CDR3 reads TGTGCCGCTCGGACAGGGGGCAATTCACCCCTCCACTTT. V is TRBV10-3 and J is TRBJ1-6; 11 bases line up with TRBD1. In germline, CDR1 is ENHRY, CDR2 SYGVKD. The CDR3 totals 13 residues. Unmatched junction bases numbered 4, after V lost 11 bases and J lost 7 bases.

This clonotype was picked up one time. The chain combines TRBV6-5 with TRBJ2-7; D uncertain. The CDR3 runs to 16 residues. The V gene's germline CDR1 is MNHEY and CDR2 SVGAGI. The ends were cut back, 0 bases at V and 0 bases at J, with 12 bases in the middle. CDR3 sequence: CASSYSDRISSYEQYF. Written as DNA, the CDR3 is TGTGCCAGCAGTTACTCGGATAGGATCAGCTCCTACGAGCAGTACTTC.

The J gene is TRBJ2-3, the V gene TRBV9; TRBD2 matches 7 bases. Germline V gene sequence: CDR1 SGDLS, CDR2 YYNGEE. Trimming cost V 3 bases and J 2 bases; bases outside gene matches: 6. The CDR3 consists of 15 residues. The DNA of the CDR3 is TGTGCCAGCAGCGCTACGGGACTATACACAGATACGCAGTATTTT. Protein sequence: CASSATGLYTDTQYF.

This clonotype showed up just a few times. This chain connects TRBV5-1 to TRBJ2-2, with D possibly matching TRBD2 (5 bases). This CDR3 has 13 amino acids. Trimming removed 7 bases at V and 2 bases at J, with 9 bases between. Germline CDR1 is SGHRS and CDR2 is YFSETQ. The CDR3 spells CASRLTNTGELFF. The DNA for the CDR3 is TGCGCCAGCCGACTAACCAACACCGGGGAGCTGTTTTTT.

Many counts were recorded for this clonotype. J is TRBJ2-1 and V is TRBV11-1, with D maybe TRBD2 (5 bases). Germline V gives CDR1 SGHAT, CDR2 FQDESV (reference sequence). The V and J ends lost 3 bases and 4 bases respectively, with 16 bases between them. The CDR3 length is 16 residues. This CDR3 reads CASSLTGLTSYNEQFF. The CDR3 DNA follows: TGTGCCAGCAGCTTGACCGGACTTACGTCATACAATGAGCAGTTCTTC.

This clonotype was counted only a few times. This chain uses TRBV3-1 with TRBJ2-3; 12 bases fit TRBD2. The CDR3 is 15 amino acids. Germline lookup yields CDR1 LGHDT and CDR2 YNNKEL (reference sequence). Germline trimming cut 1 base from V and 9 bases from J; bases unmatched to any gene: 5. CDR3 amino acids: CASSQGRLAGDTQYF. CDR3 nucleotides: TGTGCCAGCAGCCAAGGGAGACTAGCGGGGGACACGCAGTATTTT.

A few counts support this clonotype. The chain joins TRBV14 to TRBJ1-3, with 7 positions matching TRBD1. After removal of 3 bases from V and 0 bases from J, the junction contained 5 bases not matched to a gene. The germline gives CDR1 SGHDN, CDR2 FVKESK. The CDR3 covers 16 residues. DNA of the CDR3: TGTGCCAGCAGCCACCGGACAGGCTCCTCTGGAAACACCATATATTTT. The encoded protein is CASSHRTGSSGNTIYF.

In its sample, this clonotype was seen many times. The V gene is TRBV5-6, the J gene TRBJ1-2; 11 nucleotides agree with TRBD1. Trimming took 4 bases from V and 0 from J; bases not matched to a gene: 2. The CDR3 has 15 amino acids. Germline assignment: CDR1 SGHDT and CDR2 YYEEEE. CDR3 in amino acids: CASSGTGGPNYGYTF. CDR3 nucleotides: TGTGCCAGCAGCGGGACAGGGGGACCTAACTATGGCTACACCTTC.

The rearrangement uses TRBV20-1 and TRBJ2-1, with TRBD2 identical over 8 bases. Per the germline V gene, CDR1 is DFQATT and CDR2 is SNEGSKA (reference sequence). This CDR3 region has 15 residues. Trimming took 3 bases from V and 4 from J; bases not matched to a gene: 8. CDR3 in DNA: TGCAGTGCTAGCCATCTGGCGGGAGGATACAATGAGCAGTTCTTC. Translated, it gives CSASHLAGGYNEQFF.

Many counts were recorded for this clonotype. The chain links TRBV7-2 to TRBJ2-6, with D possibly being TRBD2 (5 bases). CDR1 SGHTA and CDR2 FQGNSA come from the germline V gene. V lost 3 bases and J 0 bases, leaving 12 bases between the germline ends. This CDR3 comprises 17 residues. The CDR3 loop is CASSFKGAPSGANVLTF. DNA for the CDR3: TGTGCCAGCAGCTTCAAGGGAGCCCCCTCTGGGGCCAACGTCCTGACTTTC.

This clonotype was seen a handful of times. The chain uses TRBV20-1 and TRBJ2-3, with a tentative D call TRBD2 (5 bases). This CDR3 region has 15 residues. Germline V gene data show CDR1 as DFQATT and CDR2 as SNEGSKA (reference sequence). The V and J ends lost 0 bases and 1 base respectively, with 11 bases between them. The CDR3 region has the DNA TGCAGTGCTAGAGATTCCCAGAGGGGCACAGATACGCAGTATTTT. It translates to CSARDSQRGTDTQYF.

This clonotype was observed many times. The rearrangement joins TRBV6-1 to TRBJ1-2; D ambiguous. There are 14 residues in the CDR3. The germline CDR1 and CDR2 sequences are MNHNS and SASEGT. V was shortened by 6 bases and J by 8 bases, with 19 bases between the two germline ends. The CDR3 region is CASRGSREVEGYTF. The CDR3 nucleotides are TGTGCCAGCAGAGGATCCCGTGAGGTAGAGGGCTACACCTTC.

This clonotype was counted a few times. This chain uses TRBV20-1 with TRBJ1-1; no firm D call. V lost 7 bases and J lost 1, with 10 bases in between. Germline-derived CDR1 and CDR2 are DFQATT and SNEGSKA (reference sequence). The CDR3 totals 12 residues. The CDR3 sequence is CSGALRNTEAFF. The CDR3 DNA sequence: TGCAGTGGGGCACTGAGGAACACTGAAGCTTTCTTT.

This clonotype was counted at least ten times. For the CDR3, the DNA is TGTGCCAGCAGTTTGGATAACCGCCCAGATACGCAGTATTTT. Residues: CASSLDNRPDTQYF. The chain joins TRBV12-3 or TRBV12-4 to TRBJ2-3; the D is unclear. Between the trimmed V and J ends, which lost 3 bases and 4 bases, there was a span of 11 bases. The CDR3 contains 14 residues.